This TCR beta chain was recovered during a study of cytomegalovirus exposure and HLA in healthy donors. Regarding the study as a whole: In a later analysis, TCR beta V- and J-gene trimming was associated with a missense DCLRE1C variant.

These donors, healthy bone marrow donors, were studied. Points on this clone: What it recognizes is unknown.

PCR employed 60 Vbeta and 13 Jbeta primers. The method was immunoSEQ multiplex PCR; TCRdb's version includes in-frame clones alone and lacks a portion of them. Of some 170,000 clones listed, around four fifths are singletons. The CDR3 totals 13 residues. The germline V gene encodes CDR1 SGDLS and CDR2 YYNGEE. The V end lost 2 bases, the J end lost 4 bases, and 7 bases lay between the germline ends. This chain uses TRBV9 with TRBJ2-1; possible D gene TRBD2, 6 bases. Material for sequencing was PBMCs. This clonotype originated in a woman aged 55-69 years in good health and CMV-seropositive. CDR3 protein: CASSVDYYNEQFF. In DNA form, the CDR3 reads TGTGCCAGCAGCGTGGACTATTACAATGAGCAGTTCTTC.